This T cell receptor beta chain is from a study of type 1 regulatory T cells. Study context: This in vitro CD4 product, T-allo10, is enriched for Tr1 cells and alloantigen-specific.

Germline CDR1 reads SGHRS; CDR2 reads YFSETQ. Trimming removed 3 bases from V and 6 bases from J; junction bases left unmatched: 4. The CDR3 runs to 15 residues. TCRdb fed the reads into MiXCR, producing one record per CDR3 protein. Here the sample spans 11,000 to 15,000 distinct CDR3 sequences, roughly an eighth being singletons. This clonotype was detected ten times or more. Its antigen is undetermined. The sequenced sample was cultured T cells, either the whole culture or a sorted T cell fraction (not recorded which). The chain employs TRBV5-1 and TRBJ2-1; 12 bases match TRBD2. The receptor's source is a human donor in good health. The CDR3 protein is CASSSLTSGSNEQFF. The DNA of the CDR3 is TGCGCCAGCAGCTCCCTGACTAGCGGGAGCAATGAGCAGTTCTTC.